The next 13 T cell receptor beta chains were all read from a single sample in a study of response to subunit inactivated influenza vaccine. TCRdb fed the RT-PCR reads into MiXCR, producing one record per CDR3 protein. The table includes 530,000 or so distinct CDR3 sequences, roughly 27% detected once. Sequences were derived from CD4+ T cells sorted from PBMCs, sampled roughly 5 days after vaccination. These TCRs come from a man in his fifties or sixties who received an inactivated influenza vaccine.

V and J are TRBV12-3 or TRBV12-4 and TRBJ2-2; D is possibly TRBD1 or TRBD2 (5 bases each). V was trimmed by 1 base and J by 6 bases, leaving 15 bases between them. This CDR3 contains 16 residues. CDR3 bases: TGTGCCAGCAGTTTAGACAGACTATGGGGCCCCGGGGAGCTGTTTTTT. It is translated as CASSLDRLWGPGELFF.

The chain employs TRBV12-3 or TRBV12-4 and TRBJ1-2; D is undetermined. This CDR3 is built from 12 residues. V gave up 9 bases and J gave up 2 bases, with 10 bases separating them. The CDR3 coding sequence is TGTGCCAGTGACGAAGGGAACTATGGCTACACCTTC. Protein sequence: CASDEGNYGYTF.

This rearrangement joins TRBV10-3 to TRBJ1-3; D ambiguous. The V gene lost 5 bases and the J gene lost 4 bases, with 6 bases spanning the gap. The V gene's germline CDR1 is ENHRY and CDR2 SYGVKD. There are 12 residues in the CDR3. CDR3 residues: CAISQRGNTIYF. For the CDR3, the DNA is TGTGCCATCAGTCAACGAGGAAACACCATATATTTT.

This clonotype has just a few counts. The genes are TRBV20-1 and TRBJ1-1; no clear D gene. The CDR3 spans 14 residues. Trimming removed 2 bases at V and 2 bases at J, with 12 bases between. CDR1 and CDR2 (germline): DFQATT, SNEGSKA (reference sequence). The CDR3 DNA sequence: TGCAGTGCTAGACACCTTTCGGGAAACACTGAAGCTTTCTTT. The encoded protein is CSARHLSGNTEAFF.

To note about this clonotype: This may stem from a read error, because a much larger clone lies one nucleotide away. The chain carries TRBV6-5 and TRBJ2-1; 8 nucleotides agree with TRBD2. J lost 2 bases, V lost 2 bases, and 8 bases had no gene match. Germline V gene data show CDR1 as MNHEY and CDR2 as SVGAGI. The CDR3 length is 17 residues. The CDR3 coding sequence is TGTGCCAGCAGTTACATTTCGACTAGCGTCACCTACAATGAGCAGTTCTTC. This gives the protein CASSYISTSVTYNEQFF.

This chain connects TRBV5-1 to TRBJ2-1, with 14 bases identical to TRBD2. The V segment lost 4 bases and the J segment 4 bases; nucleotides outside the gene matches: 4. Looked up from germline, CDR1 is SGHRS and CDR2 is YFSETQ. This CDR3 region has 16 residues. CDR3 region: CASSRTSGGHYNEQFF. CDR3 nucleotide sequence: TGCGCCAGCAGCCGGACTAGCGGGGGGCATTACAATGAGCAGTTCTTC.

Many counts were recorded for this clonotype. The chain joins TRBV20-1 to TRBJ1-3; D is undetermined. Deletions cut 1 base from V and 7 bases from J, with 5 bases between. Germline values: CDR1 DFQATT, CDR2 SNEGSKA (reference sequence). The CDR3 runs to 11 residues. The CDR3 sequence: CSARVGNTIYF. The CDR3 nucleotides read TGCAGTGCTAGAGTCGGGAACACCATATATTTT.

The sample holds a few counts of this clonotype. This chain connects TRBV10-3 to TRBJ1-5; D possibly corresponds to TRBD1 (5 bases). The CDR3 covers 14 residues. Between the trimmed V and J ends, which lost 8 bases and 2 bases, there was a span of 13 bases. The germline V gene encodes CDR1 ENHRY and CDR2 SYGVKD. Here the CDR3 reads CAIGAPGGNQPQHF. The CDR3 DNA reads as TGTGCCATCGGGGCTCCTGGGGGCAATCAGCCCCAGCATTTT.

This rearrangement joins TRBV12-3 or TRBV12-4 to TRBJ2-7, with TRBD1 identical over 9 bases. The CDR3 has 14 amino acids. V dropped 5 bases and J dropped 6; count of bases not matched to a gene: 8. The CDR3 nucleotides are TGTGCCAGCAGTCCCGGGACAGGGAAGTTCGAGCAGTACTTC. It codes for CASSPGTGKFEQYF.

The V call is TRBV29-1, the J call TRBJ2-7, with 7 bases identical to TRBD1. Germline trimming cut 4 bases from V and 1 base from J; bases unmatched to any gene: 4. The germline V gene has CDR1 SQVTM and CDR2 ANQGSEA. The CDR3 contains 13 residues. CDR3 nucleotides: TGCAGCGTTGTTAACAGGGGATCCTACGAGCAGTACTTC. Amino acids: CSVVNRGSYEQYF.

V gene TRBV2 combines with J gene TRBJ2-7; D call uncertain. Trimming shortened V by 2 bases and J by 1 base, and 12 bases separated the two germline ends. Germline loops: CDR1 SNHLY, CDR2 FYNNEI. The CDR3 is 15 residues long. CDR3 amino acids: CASSERASLSYEQYF. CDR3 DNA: TGTGCCAGCAGTGAAAGGGCGTCTCTTTCCTACGAGCAGTACTTC.

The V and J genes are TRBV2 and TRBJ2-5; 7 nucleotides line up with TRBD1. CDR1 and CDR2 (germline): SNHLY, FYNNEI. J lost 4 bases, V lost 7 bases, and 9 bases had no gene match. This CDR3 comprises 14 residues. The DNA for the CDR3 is TGTGCCAGCACTCAACAGGGGTTAGGAGAGACCCAGTACTTC. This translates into CASTQQGLGETQYF.

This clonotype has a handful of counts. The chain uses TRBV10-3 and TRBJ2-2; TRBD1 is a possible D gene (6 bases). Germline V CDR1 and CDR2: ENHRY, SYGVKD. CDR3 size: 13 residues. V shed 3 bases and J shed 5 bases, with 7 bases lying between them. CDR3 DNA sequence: TGTGCCATCAGTGAAACAGGGACCGGGGAGCTGTTTTTT. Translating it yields CAISETGTGELFF.